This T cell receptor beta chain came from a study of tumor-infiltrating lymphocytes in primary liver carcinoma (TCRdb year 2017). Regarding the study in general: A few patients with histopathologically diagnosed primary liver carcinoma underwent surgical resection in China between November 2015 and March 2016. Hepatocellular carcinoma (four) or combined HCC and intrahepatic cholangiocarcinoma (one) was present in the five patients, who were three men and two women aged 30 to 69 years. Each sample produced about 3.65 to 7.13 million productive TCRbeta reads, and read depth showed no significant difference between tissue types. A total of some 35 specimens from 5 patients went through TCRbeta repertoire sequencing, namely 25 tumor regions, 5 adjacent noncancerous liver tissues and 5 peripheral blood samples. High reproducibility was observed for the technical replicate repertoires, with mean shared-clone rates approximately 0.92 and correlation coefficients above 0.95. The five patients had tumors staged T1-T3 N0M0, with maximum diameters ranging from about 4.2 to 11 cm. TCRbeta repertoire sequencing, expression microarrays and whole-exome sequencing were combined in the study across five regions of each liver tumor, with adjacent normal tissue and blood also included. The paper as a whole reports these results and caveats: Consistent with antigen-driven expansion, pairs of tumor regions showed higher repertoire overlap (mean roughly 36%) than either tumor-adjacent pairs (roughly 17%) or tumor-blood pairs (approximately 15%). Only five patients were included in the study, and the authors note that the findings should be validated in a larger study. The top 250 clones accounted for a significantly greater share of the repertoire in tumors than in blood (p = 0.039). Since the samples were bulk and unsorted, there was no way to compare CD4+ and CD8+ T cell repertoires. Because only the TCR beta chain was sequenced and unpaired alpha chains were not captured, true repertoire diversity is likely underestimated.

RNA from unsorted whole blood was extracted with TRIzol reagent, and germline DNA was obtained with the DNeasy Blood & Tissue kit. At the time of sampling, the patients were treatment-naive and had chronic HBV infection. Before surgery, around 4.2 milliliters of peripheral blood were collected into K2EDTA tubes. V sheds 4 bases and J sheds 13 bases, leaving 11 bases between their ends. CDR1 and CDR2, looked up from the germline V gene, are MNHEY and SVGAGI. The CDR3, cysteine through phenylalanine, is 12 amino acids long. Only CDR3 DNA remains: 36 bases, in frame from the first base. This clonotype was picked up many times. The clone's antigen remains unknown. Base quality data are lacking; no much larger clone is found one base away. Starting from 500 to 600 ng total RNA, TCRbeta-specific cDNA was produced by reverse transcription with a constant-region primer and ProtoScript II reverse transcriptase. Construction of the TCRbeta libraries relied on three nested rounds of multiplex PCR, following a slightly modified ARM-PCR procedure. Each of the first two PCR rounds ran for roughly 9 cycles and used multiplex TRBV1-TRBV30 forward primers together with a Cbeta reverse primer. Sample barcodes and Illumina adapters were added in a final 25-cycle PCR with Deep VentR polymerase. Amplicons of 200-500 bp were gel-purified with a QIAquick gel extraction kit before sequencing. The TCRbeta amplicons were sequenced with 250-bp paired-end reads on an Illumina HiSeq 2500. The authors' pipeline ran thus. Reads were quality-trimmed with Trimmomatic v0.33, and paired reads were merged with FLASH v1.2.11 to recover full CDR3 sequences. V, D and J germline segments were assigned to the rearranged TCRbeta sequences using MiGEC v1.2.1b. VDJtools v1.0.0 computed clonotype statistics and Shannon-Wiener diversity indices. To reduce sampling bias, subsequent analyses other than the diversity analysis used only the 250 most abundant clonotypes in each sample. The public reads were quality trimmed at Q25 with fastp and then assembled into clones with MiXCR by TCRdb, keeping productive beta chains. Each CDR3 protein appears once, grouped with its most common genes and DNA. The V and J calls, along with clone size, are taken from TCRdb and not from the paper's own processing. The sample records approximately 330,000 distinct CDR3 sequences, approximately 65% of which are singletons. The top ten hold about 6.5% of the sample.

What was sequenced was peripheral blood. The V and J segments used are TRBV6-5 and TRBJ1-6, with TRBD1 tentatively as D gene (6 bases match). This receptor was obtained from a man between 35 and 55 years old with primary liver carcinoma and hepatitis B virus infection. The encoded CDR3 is CASSSGVLPLHF. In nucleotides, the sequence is TGTGCCAGCAGTTCAGGGGTTCTGCCCCTCCACTTT.